This T cell receptor beta chain was observed in a study of CD8 T cells in ankylosing spondylitis. The CDR3 runs to 14 residues. Germline loops: CDR1 SGHRS, CDR2 YFSETQ. The germline V and J ends were trimmed by 4 bases and 1 base, with 8 bases remaining between them. Each CDR3 protein gets one entry after TCRdb re-called the 5' RACE reads with MiXCR. The repertoire consists of hundreds of thousands of distinct CDR3 sequences, with about 20% occurring once and the leading ten covering around 7.8%. This clonotype appeared a few times. Sequenced input: blood, either unsorted or a sorted T cell fraction (not recorded which). This chain joins TRBV5-1 and TRBJ2-2; possible D gene TRBD1, 6 bases. The sequence was obtained from a male donor with ankylosing spondylitis or in good health (not recorded which). CDR3 loop: CASSTQGNTGELFF. The CDR3, as DNA: TGCGCCAGCAGCACACAGGGGAACACCGGGGAGCTGTTTTTT. The full variable domain, with the rest looked up from reference TRBV5-1 and TRBJ2-2, is KAGVTQTPRYLIKTRGQQVTLSCSPISGHRSVSWYQQTPGQGLQFLFEYFSETQRNKGNFPGRFSGRQFSNSRSEMNVSTLELGDSALYLCASSTQGNTGELFFGEGSRLTVL.